Described below is a single T cell receptor (beta chain) sequence and its context. The antigen is undetermined. The data originate from a study of CD8+CD57+ T cells in acquired aplastic anemia. Study-level background: Mean DNA quantity obtained from sorted CD4+ and CD8+ cells was around 2.9 ug. The study obtained roughly 10 million reads on average for CD4+ cells from healthy donors. Study findings and constraints: Levels of CD8+ Simpson's diversity were not significantly distinct in patients versus controls. Sharing between patients and controls was observed for roughly 30 CD8+ CDR3 sequences.

In germline, CDR1 is SNHLY, CDR2 FYNNEI. The CDR3 sequence is 13 residues long. The V gene end was trimmed by 7 bases and the J gene end by 6 bases; junction bases not matched to a gene: 5. It was genomic DNA that served as the template for profiling TCR beta VDJ and CDR3. TCRdb itself ran the reads through MiXCR, one entry per CDR3 protein. The repertoire has about 180,000 distinct CDR3 sequences, approximately 45% of them found once; the top ten carry under 3.5%. J is TRBJ1-1 and V is TRBV2, with 10 bases identical to TRBD1. Sequencing was done on a sample of sorted CD4+, CD8+, or CD8+CD57+ T cells (not recorded which) from PBMCs. The sequence was collected from a human donor in good health. CDR3 region: CASKGQGSPEAFF. Written as DNA, the CDR3 is TGTGCCAGCAAGGGACAGGGGAGCCCTGAAGCTTTCTTT.